The T cell receptor beta chain described here comes from a study of post-analysis software for immune sequencing data. This clonotype was recorded a few times. Its antigen is undetermined. General observations from the study: The five TRBV segments detected at higher frequency in patients than in controls included TRBV5-6, TRBV5-1 and TRBV20-1.

This CDR3 contains 15 residues. Trimming pared 2 bases from V and 5 bases from J, leaving 15 bases between. Germline CDR1 is LGHDT and CDR2 is YNNKEL (reference sequence). The TCR beta cDNA libraries contained unique molecular identifiers. MiXCR, applied by TCRdb to the PCR reads, yields one record per CDR3 protein. This table has roughly 700,000 distinct CDR3 sequences, about 32% appearing once. This TCR was recovered from a girl aged 5 to 17 with multiple sclerosis. V usage is TRBV3-1 and J usage is TRBJ2-5; D is undetermined. Input material: blood. CDR3 sequence reads: CASSQSGWDRETQYF. DNA for the CDR3: TGTGCCAGCAGCCAATCGGGCTGGGATAGGGAGACCCAGTACTTC.